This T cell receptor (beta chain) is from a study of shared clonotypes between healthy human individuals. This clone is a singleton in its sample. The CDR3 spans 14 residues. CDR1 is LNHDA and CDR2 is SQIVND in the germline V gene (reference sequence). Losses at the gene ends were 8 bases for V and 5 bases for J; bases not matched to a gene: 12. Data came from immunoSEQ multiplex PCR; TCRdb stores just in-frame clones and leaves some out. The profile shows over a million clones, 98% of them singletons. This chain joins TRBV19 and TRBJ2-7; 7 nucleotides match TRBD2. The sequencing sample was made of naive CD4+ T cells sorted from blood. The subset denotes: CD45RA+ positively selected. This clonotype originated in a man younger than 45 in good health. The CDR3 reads CASSRMRESHEQYF. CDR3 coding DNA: TGTGCCAGTTCCAGAATGCGGGAGTCCCACGAGCAGTACTTC.